One and the same sample provided the 31 T cell receptor beta chains below, sequenced in a study of blood T cell repertoires in COVID-19. The assay was immunoSEQ multiplex PCR, and TCRdb's table has in-frame clones only and misses some. The table lists some 170,000 clones, roughly 82% of them singletons. The sequencing input was peripheral blood. The receptor set was obtained from a woman in her 70s with acute or convalescent COVID-19.

The chain joins TRBV27 to TRBJ2-7; 7 bases line up with TRBD1. The CDR3 is made up of 15 amino acids. Per the germline V gene, CDR1 is MNHEY and CDR2 is SMNVEV (reference sequence). V was clipped by 7 bases and J by 3 bases; unmatched bases: 12. This CDR3 is CASTTDRDPHYEQYF. The CDR3 bases are TGTGCCAGCACCACTGACAGGGATCCCCACTACGAGCAGTACTTC.

The chain carries TRBV7-9 and TRBJ1-2, with a tentative D call TRBD1 (5 bases). This CDR3 has 16 residues. The germline gives CDR1 SEHNR, CDR2 FQNEAQ (reference sequence). Trimming took 4 bases from V and 4 from J, leaving 19 bases between them. Here the CDR3 reads CASSSSSLQAPYGYTF. CDR3 coding DNA: TGTGCCAGCAGCTCGTCCTCCCTACAGGCTCCCTATGGCTACACCTTC.

The chain employs TRBV7-9 and TRBJ1-1, with 10 bases aligning to TRBD1. J lost 8 bases, V lost 3 bases, and 3 bases had no gene match. CDR3 length: 13 residues. CDR1 and CDR2 (germline): SEHNR, FQNEAQ (reference sequence). The CDR3 protein is CASSLTTGGEAFF. DNA for the CDR3: TGTGCCAGCAGCTTGACGACAGGGGGCGAAGCTTTCTTT.

The chain couples TRBV19 to TRBJ1-5, with TRBD1 matching 8 bases. The ends lost 5 bases at V and 0 bases at J; junction bases unmatched: 15. This CDR3 contains 19 residues. The germline V gene encodes CDR1 LNHDA and CDR2 SQIVND (reference sequence). CDR3 loop: CASSSAGTGILYSNQPQHF. In DNA, the CDR3 is TGTGCCAGTAGTTCCGCCGGGACAGGAATACTTTATAGCAATCAGCCCCAGCATTTT.

V usage is TRBV11-1 and J usage is TRBJ2-1; TRBD1 agrees at 9 bases. The CDR3 totals 15 residues. Germline assignment: CDR1 SGHAT and CDR2 FQDESV (reference sequence). Trimming at V came to 5 bases and at J to 8 bases, leaving 10 bases not matched to a gene. CDR3 nucleotide sequence: TGTGCCAGCAGCCACGAGGGACAGGGTAGAGATGAGCAGTTCTTC. Protein sequence: CASSHEGQGRDEQFF.

V gene TRBV6-5 combines with J gene TRBJ1-1; TRBD1 matches at 9 bases. Germline loops: CDR1 MNHEY, CDR2 SVGAGI. The junction had 4 bases not matched to a gene; V was cut back by 2 bases and J by 0 bases. CDR3 length: 16 amino acids. The CDR3 region is CASSYGTGFMNTEAFF. The CDR3 DNA reads TGTGCCAGCAGTTACGGGACAGGGTTCATGAACACTGAAGCTTTCTTT.

V and J are TRBV7-2 and TRBJ2-4, with no clear D. Germline V lookup: CDR1 SGHTA, CDR2 FQGNSA. V was shortened by 1 base and J by 1 base, with 11 bases between the two germline ends. This CDR3 has 16 amino acids. CDR3 DNA sequence: TGTGCCAGCAGCTTAGGGGCGATGAAGGCCAAAAACATTCAGTACTTC. Amino acids: CASSLGAMKAKNIQYF.

This clone was found a few times. V usage is TRBV3-1 (or the pseudogene TRBV3-2) and J usage is TRBJ2-1; 7 nucleotides match TRBD1. Looked up from germline, CDR1 is LGHDT and CDR2 is YNNKEL (reference sequence). This CDR3 contains 14 residues. J gave up 7 bases and V 1 base, and 4 bases lay outside the gene matches. CDR3 DNA sequence: TGTGCCAGCAGCCAAGGAAGGGGGCATAATGAGCAGTTCTTC. This sequence encodes CASSQGRGHNEQFF.

This clone came up a few times. V is TRBV11-2 and J is TRBJ2-7; TRBD2 matches 14 bases. The CDR3 covers 17 residues. J was trimmed by 3 bases and V by 5 bases; bases with no gene match: 9. Germline V gene data show CDR1 as SGHAT and CDR2 as FQNNGV. The DNA of the CDR3 is TGTGCCAGCAGCCGGGGACTAGCGGGGGCAACCGTCTACGAGCAGTACTTC. It codes for CASSRGLAGATVYEQYF.

The sample holds a few counts of this clone. The V gene is TRBV4-3, the J gene TRBJ2-3; 7 bases are a match to TRBD1. Germline values: CDR1 LGHNA, CDR2 YSLEER. The CDR3 contains 15 residues. Trimming removed 6 bases from V and 0 bases from J; junction bases left unmatched: 6. The CDR3 DNA is TGCGCCAGCAGTCGGGACAGCGCTAGCACAGATACGCAGTATTTT. Its protein is CASSRDSASTDTQYF.

This clone has just a few counts. The chain carries TRBV15 and TRBJ1-1; TRBD1 might be the D (5 bases). Germline V gene lookup returns CDR1 LNHNV and CDR2 YYDKDF (reference sequence). With 0 bases removed from V and 6 bases from J, the gap between germline ends came to 14 bases. The CDR3 contains 15 residues. The CDR3 sequence: CATSRDLGRVAEAFF. The CDR3 region has the DNA TGTGCCACCAGCAGAGATCTAGGCAGGGTGGCTGAAGCTTTCTTT.

The rearrangement links TRBV7-9 to TRBJ2-3, with a tentative D call TRBD1 (6 bases). CDR3 size: 12 residues. Looked up from germline, CDR1 is SEHNR and CDR2 is FQNEAQ (reference sequence). The V and J ends lost 1 base and 10 bases respectively, with 9 bases between them. CDR3 region: CASSLGDIPQYF. As DNA, the CDR3 is TGTGCCAGCAGCTTAGGGGACATACCGCAGTATTTT.

This clone was seen once. The J gene is TRBJ1-1, the V gene TRBV2; D is ambiguous. V was cut by 4 bases and J by 0 bases, with 9 bases left in between. The CDR3 has 14 residues. In germline, CDR1 is SNHLY, CDR2 FYNNEI. CDR3 nucleotides: TGTGCCAGCAGTGTAGAGGCCATGAACACTGAAGCTTTCTTT. It encodes CASSVEAMNTEAFF.

The rearrangement uses TRBV7-2 and TRBJ2-5, with 10 bases matching TRBD1. V shed 6 bases, J shed 1 base, and the junction held 2 bases outside the gene matches. The CDR3 runs to 14 residues. In germline, CDR1 is SGHTA, CDR2 FQGNSA. The CDR3 coding sequence is TGTGCCAGCAGTCGACAGGGGGCCCAAGAGACCCAGTACTTC. It specifies CASSRQGAQETQYF. Using reference TRBV7-2 and TRBJ2-5 for the parts outside the CDR3, the full variable domain is GAGVSQSPSNKVTEKGKDVELRCDPISGHTALYWYRQSLGQGLEFLIYFQGNSAPDKSGLPSDRFSAERTGGSVSTLTIQRTQQEDSAVYLCASSRQGAQETQYFGPGTRLLVL.

The CDR3 spells CASSWGTSQETQYF. The CDR3 nucleotides read TGTGCCAGCTCATGGGGGACAAGCCAAGAGACCCAGTACTTC. This rearrangement joins TRBV18 to TRBJ2-5; tentative D call: TRBD1 (6 bases). CDR1 and CDR2 (germline): KGHSH, LQKENI. This CDR3 is 14 amino acids long. Deletions cut 5 bases from V and 1 base from J, with 11 bases between.

This sequence joins TRBV10-1 and TRBJ2-5, with D perhaps TRBD2 (6 bases). Trimming pared 5 bases from V and 3 bases from J, leaving 10 bases between. Germline CDR1 and CDR2: WNHNN and SYGVQD (reference sequence). The CDR3 contains 13 residues. CDR3 region: CASSWDWEETQYF. Written as DNA, the CDR3 is TGCGCCAGCAGTTGGGACTGGGAAGAGACCCAGTACTTC.

The CDR3: CASSRNQDRGPGYTF. Here the CDR3 DNA reads TGTGCCAGCAGTCGCAATCAGGACAGGGGTCCGGGCTACACCTTC. The chain joins TRBV27 to TRBJ1-2, with 9 positions matching TRBD1. Germline trimming cut 5 bases from V and 8 bases from J; bases unmatched to any gene: 12. The CDR3 runs 15 residues. Germline CDR1 MNHEY, CDR2 SMNVEV (reference sequence).

The chain employs TRBV7-9 and TRBJ2-5; TRBD2 aligns across 10 bases. Germline CDR1 is SEHNR and CDR2 is FQNEAQ (reference sequence). The CDR3 runs to 14 residues. J lost 5 bases, V lost 5 bases, and 5 bases had no gene match. The CDR3 is CASSPSGGVETQYF. CDR3 bases: TGTGCCAGCAGCCCAAGCGGGGGGGTTGAGACCCAGTACTTC.

This chain joins TRBV7-2 and TRBJ1-2; D is ambiguous. V dropped 5 bases and J dropped 2 bases, with 12 bases sitting between them. Looked up from germline, CDR1 is SGHTA and CDR2 is FQGNSA. The CDR3 sequence is 14 residues long. The DNA for the CDR3 is TGTGCCAGCAGCCCGACGACACAAAACTATGGCTACACCTTC. Its protein is CASSPTTQNYGYTF.

This clone was found a few times. The gene calls are TRBV5-8 and TRBJ2-7; no reliable D call. V was shortened by 0 bases and J by 1 base, with 8 bases between the two germline ends. CDR3 length equals 14 residues. Germline values: CDR1 SGHTS, CDR2 YDEGEE. CDR3 bases: TGTGCCAGCAGCTTGGACATCCTGTCCTACGAGCAGTACTTC. The encoded protein is CASSLDILSYEQYF.

A word on this clone: Other nucleotide sequences from this sample produce the same CDR3. The chain employs TRBV27 and TRBJ1-1, with a tentative D call TRBD1 (5 bases). V shed 3 bases and J shed 4 bases, with 9 bases lying between them. Germline V CDR1 and CDR2: MNHEY, SMNVEV (reference sequence). CDR3 length: 13 amino acids. Written as DNA, the CDR3 is TGTGCCAGCAGTTTGTATAGGGGCACTGAAGCTTTCTTT. This sequence encodes CASSLYRGTEAFF.

This sequence joins TRBV24-1 and TRBJ1-1, with D perhaps TRBD1 (5 bases). The CDR3 spans 14 residues. The V gene lost 5 bases and the J gene lost 1 base, with 10 bases spanning the gap. The germline V gene encodes CDR1 KGHDR and CDR2 SFDVKD. DNA of the CDR3: TGTGCCACCAGTGGGGGGGTGCAGAACACTGAAGCTTTCTTT. Translated, it gives CATSGGVQNTEAFF.

The chain combines TRBV13 with TRBJ2-2, with D unclear. The CDR3 covers 15 residues. Germline V gene data show CDR1 as PRHDT and CDR2 as FYEKMQ (reference sequence). V was cut by 1 base and J by 1 base, with 7 bases left in between. CDR3 nucleotide sequence: TGTGCCAGCAGCTTAGTTGAGATGAACACCGGGGAGCTGTTTTTT. Encoded protein: CASSLVEMNTGELFF.

The rearrangement uses TRBV28 and TRBJ2-5, with 7 bases lining up with TRBD2. Germline CDR1 is MDHEN and CDR2 is SYDVKM. The CDR3 spans 15 residues. V dropped 1 base and J dropped 2; count of bases not matched to a gene: 4. The CDR3 protein is CASSLSGLGQETQYF. CDR3 nucleotides: TGTGCCAGCAGTTTATCCGGACTAGGGCAAGAGACCCAGTACTTC.

This clone was picked up one time. This chain joins TRBV28 and TRBJ1-5; D is unclear. V was clipped by 4 bases and J by 2 bases, with 15 bases between them. The CDR3 contains 16 residues. The germline V gene encodes CDR1 MDHEN and CDR2 SYDVKM. In nucleotides, the CDR3 is TGTGCCAGCAGTTCTATTGGCGGTTCCCGCAATCAGCCCCAGCATTTT. Its protein product is CASSSIGGSRNQPQHF.

The chain has TRBV7-9 and TRBJ1-1; D perhaps matches TRBD1 (5 bases). The germline V gene encodes CDR1 SEHNR and CDR2 FQNEAQ (reference sequence). Trimming left V 1 base short and J 7 bases short, with 10 bases between. This CDR3 contains 13 residues. The CDR3 reads CASSLGQNNEAFF. CDR3 sequence (DNA): TGTGCCAGCAGCTTAGGACAGAATAATGAAGCTTTCTTT. The full variable domain, in which reference TRBV7-9 and TRBJ1-1 provide the parts outside the CDR3, is DTGVSQNPRHKITKRGQNVTFRCDPISEHNRLYWYRQTLGQGPEFLTYFQNEAQLEKSRLLSDRFSAERPKGSFSTLEIQRTEQGDSAMYLCASSLGQNNEAFFGQGTRLTVV.

The chain uses TRBV11-2 and TRBJ2-1, with 11 bases aligning to TRBD2. Germline CDR1 is SGHAT and CDR2 is FQNNGV. The CDR3 contains 17 residues. With V trimmed by 4 bases and J by 0 bases, 5 bases remained unmatched. CDR3 in amino acids: CASSSRLAGFSYNEQFF. CDR3 nucleotide sequence: TGTGCCAGCAGCTCCAGACTAGCGGGATTCTCCTACAATGAGCAGTTCTTC.

The rearrangement links TRBV7-2 to TRBJ2-1; possible D gene TRBD1, 6 bases. This CDR3 contains 15 residues. The V end lost 5 bases, the J end lost 1 base, and 12 bases lay between the germline ends. Germline V gene lookup returns CDR1 SGHTA and CDR2 FQGNSA. CDR3 in DNA: TGTGCCAGCAGCCGCGTAGGGGGATCCTACAATGAGCAGTTCTTC. This gives the protein CASSRVGGSYNEQFF. Looking up the rest from reference TRBV7-2 and TRBJ2-1 gives the full variable domain: GAGVSQSPSNKVTEKGKDVELRCDPISGHTALYWYRQSLGQGLEFLIYFQGNSAPDKSGLPSDRFSAERTGGSVSTLTIQRTQQEDSAVYLCASSRVGGSYNEQFFGPGTRLTVL.

The rearrangement links TRBV30 to TRBJ2-2, with 8 bases lining up with TRBD2. This CDR3 contains 14 residues. The germline V gene has CDR1 GTSNPN and CDR2 SVGIG (reference sequence). V trimming: 4 bases; J trimming: 1 base; junction bases outside the gene matches: 2. The CDR3 coding sequence is TGTGCCTGGAAACGGGAGGGGAACACCGGGGAGCTGTTTTTT. Translated, it gives CAWKREGNTGELFF.

The rearrangement links TRBV28 to TRBJ2-7, with D perhaps TRBD2 (6 bases). Deletions cut 6 bases from V and 2 bases from J, with 14 bases between. From germline, CDR1 is MDHEN and CDR2 SYDVKM. The CDR3 contains 14 residues. This chain's CDR3 is CASRGRGGTYEQYF. CDR3 in DNA: TGTGCCAGCAGAGGTCGGGGAGGCACCTACGAGCAGTACTTC. The variable domain in full, with the rest retrieved from reference TRBV28 and TRBJ2-7, is DVKVTQSSRYLVKRTGEKVFLECVQDMDHENMFWYRQDPGLGLRLIYFSYDVKMKEKGDIPEGYSVSREKKERFSLILESASTNQTSMYLCASRGRGGTYEQYFGPGTRLTVT.

This rearrangement joins TRBV28 to TRBJ2-7; TRBD2 is a possible D gene (6 bases). Germline CDR1 and CDR2: MDHEN and SYDVKM. Trimming took 4 bases from V and 2 from J, leaving 18 bases between them. This CDR3 has 16 amino acids. The CDR3 is CASSSAGGLIAYEQYF. As DNA, the CDR3 is TGTGCCAGCAGTTCCGCCGGGGGACTGATCGCCTACGAGCAGTACTTC.